One and the same sample provided the 13 T cell receptor beta chains below, sequenced in a study of blood T cell repertoires in COVID-19. Libraries were prepared by immunoSEQ multiplex PCR; TCRdb keeps only in-frame clonotypes and omits some of them. The repertoire consists of approximately 200,000 clones, with about 82% occurring once and the leading ten covering roughly 5%. Sequencing used peripheral blood. The receptors come from a woman in her 30s with acute or convalescent COVID-19.

This chain links TRBV5-4 with TRBJ1-1; TRBD1 matches at 8 bases. This CDR3 is built from 15 residues. V lost 7 bases to trimming and J lost 2 bases; unmatched junction nucleotides: 10. Germline V CDR1 and CDR2: SGHNT, YYREEE (reference sequence). The DNA for the CDR3 is TGTGCCAGCGGGTGGACGACAGGGGTTAACACTGAAGCTTTCTTT. Translation gives CASGWTTGVNTEAFF.

V usage is TRBV14 and J usage is TRBJ1-6, with 9 bases fitting TRBD1. Per the germline V gene, CDR1 is SGHDN and CDR2 is FVKESK. V was pared by 4 bases and J by 10 bases, with 5 bases of the junction left unmatched. CDR3 length: 14 residues. The CDR3: CASSLGQGRSPLHF. The CDR3 DNA is TGTGCCAGCAGCCTGGGACAGGGCCGGTCACCCCTCCACTTT. The entire variable domain, with the rest obtained from reference TRBV14 and TRBJ1-6, is as follows: EAGVTQFPSHSVIEKGQTVTLRCDPISGHDNLYWYRRVMGKEIKFLLHFVKESKQDESGMPNNRFLAERTGGTYSTLKVQPAELEDSGVYFCASSLGQGRSPLHFGNGTRLTVT.

J is TRBJ1-3 and V is TRBV6-1, with TRBD1 identical over 11 bases. The V and J ends lost 3 bases and 0 bases, in that order; junction bases with no gene match: 13. Germline-derived CDR1 and CDR2 are MNHNS and SASEGT. This CDR3 region has 20 residues. The CDR3 bases are TGTGCCAGCAGTGATCCGAACTACGGACAGGGGGCCTTCTCTGGAAACACCATATATTTT. Residues: CASSDPNYGQGAFSGNTIYF.

The rearrangement joins TRBV21-1 to TRBJ2-3; TRBD1 is taken as the D call from the table, unchecked against the DNA. TRBV21-1 constitutes a pseudogene. The CDR3 length is 13 residues. In DNA, the CDR3 is TGTGCCAGCAGAGGGCAGGGGGAGGATACGCAGTATTTT. This encodes CASRGQGEDTQYF.

The rearrangement joins TRBV30 to TRBJ1-2, with 9 nucleotides matching TRBD1. Germline assignment: CDR1 GTSNPN and CDR2 SVGIG (reference sequence). This CDR3 spans 14 amino acids. After removal of 0 bases from V and 5 bases from J, the junction contained 4 bases not matched to a gene. The CDR3, as DNA: TGTGCCTGGAGTGTCTGGGACAGGGATTATGGCTACACCTTC. Protein product: CAWSVWDRDYGYTF.

The chain joins TRBV29-1 to TRBJ2-7; 9 bases match TRBD1. J gave up 3 bases and V 2 bases, and 5 bases lay outside the gene matches. Germline V gives CDR1 SQVTM, CDR2 ANQGSEA. The CDR3 runs 14 residues. CDR3 nucleotides: TGCAGCGTTGAAATCCGGACAGGGGTCTACGAGCAGTACTTC. Amino acids: CSVEIRTGVYEQYF.

V and J are TRBV19 and TRBJ1-1; D is uncertain. This CDR3 region has 14 residues. CDR1 and CDR2 (germline): LNHDA, SQIVND (reference sequence). The V gene lost 3 bases and the J gene lost 5 bases, with 13 bases spanning the gap. The CDR3 loop is CASSINIRGTEAFF. The DNA of the CDR3 is TGTGCCAGTAGTATTAATATCAGAGGTACTGAAGCTTTCTTT. Drawing the rest from reference TRBV19 and TRBJ1-1, the complete variable domain is DGGITQSPKYLFRKEGQNVTLSCEQNLNHDAMYWYRQDPGQGLRLIYYSQIVNDFQKGDIAEGYSVSREKKESFPLTVTSAQKNPTAFYLCASSINIRGTEAFFGQGTRLTVV.

This clone was seen only a few times. V is TRBV19 and J is TRBJ1-5; D is perhaps TRBD1 (6 bases). Trimming removed 1 base from V and 3 bases from J, with 13 bases in between. Germline assignment: CDR1 LNHDA and CDR2 SQIVND (reference sequence). CDR3 length: 16 residues. Here the CDR3 reads CASSIGAQGFNQPQHF. The DNA of the CDR3 is TGTGCCAGTAGTATAGGGGCCCAGGGGTTCAATCAGCCCCAGCATTTT. Looking up the rest from reference TRBV19 and TRBJ1-5 gives the full variable domain: DGGITQSPKYLFRKEGQNVTLSCEQNLNHDAMYWYRQDPGQGLRLIYYSQIVNDFQKGDIAEGYSVSREKKESFPLTVTSAQKNPTAFYLCASSIGAQGFNQPQHFGDGTRLSIL.

V and J are TRBV7-9 and TRBJ2-1; D unresolved. The length of the CDR3 is 12 residues. V lost 5 bases, J lost 7 bases, and 9 bases lay in between. In germline, CDR1 is SEHNR, CDR2 FQNEAQ (reference sequence). The CDR3 reads CASSHEMNEQFF. In DNA form, the CDR3 reads TGTGCCAGCAGCCATGAGATGAATGAGCAGTTCTTC.

This clone was counted once. The V and J genes are TRBV15 and TRBJ2-5, with 7 bases lining up with TRBD1. V was clipped by 0 bases and J by 7 bases; unmatched bases: 8. Germline assignment: CDR1 LNHNV and CDR2 YYDKDF (reference sequence). This CDR3 is built from 15 residues. The CDR3: CATSREIGQVGTQYF. For the CDR3, the DNA is TGTGCCACCAGCAGAGAGATAGGACAGGTGGGGACCCAGTACTTC.

The chain uses TRBV28 and TRBJ2-1, with D perhaps TRBD2 (6 bases). The CDR3 covers 12 residues. Per the germline V gene, CDR1 is MDHEN and CDR2 is SYDVKM. Trimming removed 6 bases from V and 4 bases from J, with 7 bases in between. CDR3 amino acids: CASRTSYNEQFF. CDR3 nucleotide sequence: TGTGCCAGCAGGACTAGTTACAATGAGCAGTTCTTC. Full variable domain (remainder filled in from reference TRBV28 and TRBJ2-1): DVKVTQSSRYLVKRTGEKVFLECVQDMDHENMFWYRQDPGLGLRLIYFSYDVKMKEKGDIPEGYSVSREKKERFSLILESASTNQTSMYLCASRTSYNEQFFGPGTRLTVL.

The V and J genes are TRBV27 and TRBJ2-7; D gene uncertain. This CDR3 has 16 amino acids. Germline CDR1 is MNHEY and CDR2 is SMNVEV (reference sequence). V was cut by 2 bases and J by 2 bases, with 16 bases left in between. CDR3 nucleotide sequence: TGTGCCAGCAGTTTAATTGTGACGGAGAAGGCCTACGAGCAGTACTTC. Translation gives CASSLIVTEKAYEQYF.

The chain has TRBV14 and TRBJ2-1; the D gene is possibly TRBD2 (5 bases). Trimming stripped 4 bases from V and 5 bases from J, with 21 bases between. The CDR3 contains 17 residues. Looked up from germline, CDR1 is SGHDN and CDR2 is FVKESK. CDR3 in amino acids: CASSPPAGFPGDNEQFF. The CDR3 nucleotides are TGTGCCAGCAGCCCCCCCGCGGGCTTCCCTGGGGACAATGAGCAGTTCTTC.